This T cell receptor beta chain was observed in a study of T-cell reconstitution after alpha-beta-depleted transplantation in children. The TCRbeta library was prepared with unique molecular identifiers. Each CDR3 protein gets one entry after TCRdb re-called the PCR reads with MiXCR. The sample lists about 690,000 distinct CDR3 sequences, 16% occurring once. This clonotype was recorded many times. The V end lost 5 bases, the J end lost 6 bases, and 11 bases lay between the germline ends. The V gene's germline CDR1 is SQVTM and CDR2 ANQGSEA. This CDR3 has 12 residues. The genes are TRBV29-1 and TRBJ2-1, with D possibly called TRBD1 or TRBD2 (5 bases each). The receptor comes from a human donor who donated a stem cell graft to a child with acute myeloid leukemia. Sequencing used PBMCs from the stem cell graft donor, obtained from the stem cell graft. CDR3 sequence reads: CSVSPGPNEQFF. The CDR3 nucleotides read TGCAGCGTTTCTCCGGGACCCAATGAGCAGTTCTTC.